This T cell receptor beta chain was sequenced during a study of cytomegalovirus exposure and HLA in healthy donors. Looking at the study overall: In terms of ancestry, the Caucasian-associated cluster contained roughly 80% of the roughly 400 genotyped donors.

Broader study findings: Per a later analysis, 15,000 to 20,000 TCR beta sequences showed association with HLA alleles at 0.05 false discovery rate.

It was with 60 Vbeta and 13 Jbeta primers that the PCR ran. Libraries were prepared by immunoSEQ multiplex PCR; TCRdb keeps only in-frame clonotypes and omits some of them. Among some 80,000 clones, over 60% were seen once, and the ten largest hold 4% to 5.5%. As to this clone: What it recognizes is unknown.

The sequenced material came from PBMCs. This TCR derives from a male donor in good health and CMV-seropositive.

CDR3 loop: CASSLRSTGGNYGYTF. In DNA, the CDR3 is TGTGCCAGCAGCCTACGATCGACAGGGGGAAACTATGGCTACACCTTC. The rearrangement joins TRBV7-9 to TRBJ1-2, with TRBD1 matching 9 bases. V was pared by 5 bases and J by 2 bases, with 9 bases of the junction left unmatched. Per germline, CDR1 SEHNR and CDR2 FQNEAQ (reference sequence). The CDR3 totals 16 residues.